The clone carrying this T cell receptor beta chain has a single count. Its target is unknown. Method: immunoSEQ multiplex PCR; TCRdb's copy keeps in-frame clones and lacks some. The sample has over 10,000 clones; approximately 93% are singletons. The CDR3 extends over 18 amino acids. The V gene lost 4 bases and the J gene lost 1 base, with 19 bases spanning the gap. Germline CDR1 SGHAT, CDR2 FQNNGV. The sample is drawn from a study of regulatory and conventional T cells in RAG deficiency. General study results and limits: These Omenn syndrome Treg sorts may hold peripherally activated cells instead. Omenn syndrome and CID/AS patients had approximately 91-fold fewer unique Treg TCR beta sequences, versus 9.5 to 10-fold elsewhere.

The sorted conventional CD4+ T cells were CD25-low and CD127-high, with genomic DNA sequenced. These data are also associated with another study on regulatory T cells. As that study records: Primers: 52 TRBV forward and 13 TRBJ reverse.

This sequence originates from a human donor in good health. The specimen sequenced was CD4+ effector T cells sorted from blood. V is TRBV11-2 and J is TRBJ2-2, with a tentative D call TRBD1 (5 bases). CDR3 region: CASSSLLRTTGNTGELFF. The DNA for the CDR3 is TGTGCCAGCAGCTCCCTTTTGCGGACAACAGGGAACACCGGGGAGCTGTTTTTT.